The following is a T cell receptor beta chain sequence with its context. Its target is not known. One end of the junction does not line up with germline, which may come from a read error. The entry originates in a study of T cells in localized non-small cell lung cancer. Study-wide points: Peak T cell clonality was found in uninvolved adjacent lung, exceeding tumor. Longer overall survival was associated with a higher density of T cells in the blood. Sequence data derive from only one tumor region, so heterogeneity remains possible. There were a median around 57 of the top 100 tumor clones appearing in adjacent lung.

Profiling relied on immunoSEQ multiplex PCR, and the TCRdb table lists in-frame clones only, not all of them. The sample records tens of thousands of clones, over 75% being singletons. The CDR3 runs to 16 residues. Germline-derived CDR1 and CDR2 are ENHRY and SYGVKD. This material consisted of peripheral blood, taken before any cancer treatment. The TCR was taken from a male donor aged 60 or older with stage I squamous cell lung carcinoma. V gene TRBV10-3 combines with J gene TRBJ2-1, with D possibly matching TRBD2 (7 bases). The CDR3 region has the DNA TGTGCCAGCAGTGAAGAGGGGGGCGGGAGAAAAGGTGAGCAGTTCTTC. It encodes CASSEEGGGRKGEQFF.